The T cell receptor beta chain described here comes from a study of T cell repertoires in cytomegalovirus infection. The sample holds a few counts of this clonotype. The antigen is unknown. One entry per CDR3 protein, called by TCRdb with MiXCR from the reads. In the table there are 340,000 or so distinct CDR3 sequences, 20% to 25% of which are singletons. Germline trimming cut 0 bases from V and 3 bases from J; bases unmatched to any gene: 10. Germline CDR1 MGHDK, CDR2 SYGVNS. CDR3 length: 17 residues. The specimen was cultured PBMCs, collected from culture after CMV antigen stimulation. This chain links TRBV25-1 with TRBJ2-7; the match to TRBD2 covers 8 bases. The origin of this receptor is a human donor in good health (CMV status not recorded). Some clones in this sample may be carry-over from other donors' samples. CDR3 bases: TGTGCCAGCAGTGAATATAGTATACTAGCGGAAAACTACGAGCAGTACTTC. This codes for CASSEYSILAENYEQYF.